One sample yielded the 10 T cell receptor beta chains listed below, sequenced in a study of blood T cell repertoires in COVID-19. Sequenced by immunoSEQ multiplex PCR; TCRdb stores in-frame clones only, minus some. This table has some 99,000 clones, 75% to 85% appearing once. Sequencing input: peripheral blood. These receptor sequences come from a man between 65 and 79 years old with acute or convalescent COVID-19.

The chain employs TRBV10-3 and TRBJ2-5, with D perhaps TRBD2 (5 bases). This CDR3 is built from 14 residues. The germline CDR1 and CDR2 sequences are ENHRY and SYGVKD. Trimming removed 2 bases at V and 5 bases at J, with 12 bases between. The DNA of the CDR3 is TGTGCCATCAGTGAGGTGCGGACGGGGGAGACCCAGTACTTC. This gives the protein CAISEVRTGETQYF.

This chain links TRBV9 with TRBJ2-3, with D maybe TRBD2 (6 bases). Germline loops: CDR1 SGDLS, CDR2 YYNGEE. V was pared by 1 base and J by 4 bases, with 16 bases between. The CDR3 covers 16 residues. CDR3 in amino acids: CASSVSTGEESDTQYF. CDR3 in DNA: TGTGCCAGCAGCGTATCCACGGGAGAGGAATCAGATACGCAGTATTTT.

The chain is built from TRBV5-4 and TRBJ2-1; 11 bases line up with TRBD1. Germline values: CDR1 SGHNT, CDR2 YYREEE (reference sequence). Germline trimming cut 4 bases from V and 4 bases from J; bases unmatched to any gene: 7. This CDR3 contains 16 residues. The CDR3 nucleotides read TGTGCCAGCAGCATTCGGACAGGGGGCGGATACAATGAGCAGTTCTTC. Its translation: CASSIRTGGGYNEQFF.

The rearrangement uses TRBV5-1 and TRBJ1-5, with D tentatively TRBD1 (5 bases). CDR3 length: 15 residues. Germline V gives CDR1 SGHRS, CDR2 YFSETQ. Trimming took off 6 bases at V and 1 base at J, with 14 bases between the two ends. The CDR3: CASKSEPGSNQPQHF. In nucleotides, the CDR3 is TGCGCCAGCAAAAGTGAGCCAGGGAGCAATCAGCCCCAGCATTTT.

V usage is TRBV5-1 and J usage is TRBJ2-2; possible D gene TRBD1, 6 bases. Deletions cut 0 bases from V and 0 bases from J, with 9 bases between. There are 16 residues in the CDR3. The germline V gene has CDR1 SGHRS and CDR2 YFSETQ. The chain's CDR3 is CASSLAGTTNTGELFF. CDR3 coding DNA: TGCGCCAGCAGCTTGGCCGGGACAACGAACACCGGGGAGCTGTTTTTT. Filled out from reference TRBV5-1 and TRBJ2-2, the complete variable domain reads KAGVTQTPRYLIKTRGQQVTLSCSPISGHRSVSWYQQTPGQGLQFLFEYFSETQRNKGNFPGRFSGRQFSNSRSEMNVSTLELGDSALYLCASSLAGTTNTGELFFGEGSRLTVL.

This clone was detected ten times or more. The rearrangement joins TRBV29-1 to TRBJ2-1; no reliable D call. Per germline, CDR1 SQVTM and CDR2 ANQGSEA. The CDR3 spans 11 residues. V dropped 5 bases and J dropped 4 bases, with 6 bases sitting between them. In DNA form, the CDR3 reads TGCAGCGTTCGGGTTTACAATGAGCAGTTCTTC. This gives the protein CSVRVYNEQFF.

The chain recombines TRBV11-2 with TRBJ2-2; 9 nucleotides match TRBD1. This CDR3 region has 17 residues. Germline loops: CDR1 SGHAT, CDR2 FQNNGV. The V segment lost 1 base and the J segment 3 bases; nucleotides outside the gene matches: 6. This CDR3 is CASSLGYRTGDTGELFF. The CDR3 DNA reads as TGTGCCAGCAGCTTAGGGTACAGGACAGGGGACACCGGGGAGCTGTTTTTT.

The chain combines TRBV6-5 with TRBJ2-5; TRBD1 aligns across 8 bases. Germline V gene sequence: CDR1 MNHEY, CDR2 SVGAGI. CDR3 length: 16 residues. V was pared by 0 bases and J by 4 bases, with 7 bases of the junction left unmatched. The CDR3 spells CASSYSVAGGRETQYF. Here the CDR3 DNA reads TGTGCCAGCAGTTACTCGGTGGCAGGGGGCAGAGAGACCCAGTACTTC.

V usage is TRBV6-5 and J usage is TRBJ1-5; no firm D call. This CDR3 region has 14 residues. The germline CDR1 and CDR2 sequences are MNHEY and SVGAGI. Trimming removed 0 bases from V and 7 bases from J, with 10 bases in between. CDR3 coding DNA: TGTGCCAGCAGTTACTCGATTCCCCGGCAGCCCCAGCATTTT. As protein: CASSYSIPRQPQHF.

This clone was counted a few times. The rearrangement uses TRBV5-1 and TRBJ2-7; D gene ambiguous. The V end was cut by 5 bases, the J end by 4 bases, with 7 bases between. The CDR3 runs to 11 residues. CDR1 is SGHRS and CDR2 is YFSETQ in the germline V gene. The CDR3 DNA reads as TGCGCCAGCAGACTGCAATACGAGCAGTACTTC. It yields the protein CASRLQYEQYF. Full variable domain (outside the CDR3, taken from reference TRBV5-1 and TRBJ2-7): KAGVTQTPRYLIKTRGQQVTLSCSPISGHRSVSWYQQTPGQGLQFLFEYFSETQRNKGNFPGRFSGRQFSNSRSEMNVSTLELGDSALYLCASRLQYEQYFGPGTRLTVT.